These 15 T cell receptor beta chains share one sample of origin, sequenced in a study of cytomegalovirus exposure and HLA in healthy donors. Researchers ran the PCR with 60 Vbeta and 13 Jbeta primers. Sequencing was performed with immunoSEQ multiplex PCR; in TCRdb, only in-frame clones are kept and a portion is missing. Among under 200,000 clones listed, less than 85% were seen once. The sequencing sample was made of PBMCs. The receptors come from a man in his forties in good health and CMV-seronegative.

The chain employs TRBV6-5 and TRBJ2-5; 8 positions match TRBD1. Germline CDR1 is MNHEY and CDR2 is SVGAGI. The CDR3 length is 16 residues. Trimming cost V 2 bases and J 5 bases; bases outside gene matches: 10. CDR3 nucleotides: TGTGCCAGCAGTTACCCAATAATCCGGGACAGGGAGACCCAGTACTTC. It is translated as CASSYPIIRDRETQYF.

In its sample, this clone was seen once. The chain employs TRBV7-2 and TRBJ1-2; no clear D. V shed 5 bases and J shed 4 bases, with 11 bases lying between them. The CDR3 totals 13 residues. Germline CDR1 and CDR2: SGHTA and FQGNSA. CDR3 in amino acids: CASSPRDAYGYTF. CDR3 sequence (DNA): TGTGCCAGCAGCCCCCGGGATGCCTATGGCTACACCTTC. Full variable domain (remainder filled in from reference TRBV7-2 and TRBJ1-2): GAGVSQSPSNKVTEKGKDVELRCDPISGHTALYWYRQSLGQGLEFLIYFQGNSAPDKSGLPSDRFSAERTGGSVSTLTIQRTQQEDSAVYLCASSPRDAYGYTFGSGTRLTVV.

V and J are TRBV4-3 and TRBJ2-2, with D possibly matching TRBD1 (6 bases). V gave up 3 bases and J gave up 0 bases, with 11 bases separating them. The CDR3 is 16 amino acids. CDR1 LGHNA and CDR2 YSLEER come from the germline V gene. CDR3 DNA sequence: TGCGCCAGCAGCCATAGGGACAACCCGAACACCGGGGAGCTGTTTTTT. Translated, it gives CASSHRDNPNTGELFF.

The chain joins TRBV19 to TRBJ1-5; D is undetermined. Germline V lookup: CDR1 LNHDA, CDR2 SQIVND (reference sequence). The CDR3 contains 16 residues. V was cut by 7 bases and J by 5 bases, with 21 bases left in between. CDR3 region: CASTSNHALRDQPQHF. In DNA form, the CDR3 reads TGTGCCAGTACGTCTAACCACGCCTTACGGGATCAGCCCCAGCATTTT.

The chain couples TRBV6-6 to TRBJ1-5; no firm D call. The germline V gene has CDR1 MNHNY and CDR2 SVGAGI (reference sequence). The CDR3 extends over 12 amino acids. The V gene lost 6 bases and the J gene lost 4 bases, with 7 bases spanning the gap. The CDR3 DNA is TGTGCCAGCAGCGGGGATAATCAGCCCCAGCATTTT. Encoded protein: CASSGDNQPQHF.

The genes are TRBV6-5 and TRBJ2-5; 8 nucleotides match TRBD2. Losses at the gene ends were 5 bases for V and 2 bases for J; bases not matched to a gene: 4. CDR1 and CDR2 from the germline V gene are MNHEY and SVGAGI. This CDR3 has 14 amino acids. This CDR3 is CASSRGGGQETQYF. DNA for the CDR3: TGTGCCAGCAGTCGGGGCGGGGGGCAAGAGACCCAGTACTTC.

This clone appeared a few times. The J gene is TRBJ1-1, the V gene TRBV4-3; TRBD1 aligns across 7 bases. Germline V gene sequence: CDR1 LGHNA, CDR2 YSLEER. The CDR3 sequence is 16 residues long. J lost 5 bases, V lost 3 bases, and 12 bases had no gene match. The CDR3 nucleotides are TGCGCCAGCAGCCACCAGAGAACAGGGGTAGTGACTGAAGCTTTCTTT. It yields the protein CASSHQRTGVVTEAFF.

The rearrangement uses TRBV6-6 and TRBJ1-5; D might be TRBD1 (6 bases). Germline values: CDR1 MNHNY, CDR2 SVGAGI (reference sequence). Trimming took 5 bases from V and 3 from J, leaving 14 bases between them. The CDR3 totals 15 residues. Here the CDR3 DNA reads TGTGCCAGCAGTCCGAGGGGGGGAATCAATCAGCCCCAGCATTTT. This gives the protein CASSPRGGINQPQHF.

The chain has TRBV9 and TRBJ1-1; 9 positions match TRBD1. Germline loops: CDR1 SGDLS, CDR2 YYNGEE. V lost 7 bases, J lost 4 bases, and 8 bases stayed unmatched. There are 14 residues in the CDR3. The DNA of the CDR3 is TGTGCCAGCGGCCTGACAGGGGGACGCACTGAAGCTTTCTTT. This gives the protein CASGLTGGRTEAFF. Variable domain in full (rest from reference TRBV9 and TRBJ1-1): DSGVTQTPKHLITATGQRVTLRCSPRSGDLSVYWYQQSLDQGLQFLIQYYNGEERAKGNILERFSAQQFPDLHSELNLSSLELGDSALYFCASGLTGGRTEAFFGQGTRLTVV.

The V gene is TRBV4-3, the J gene TRBJ2-1; a weak D match, TRBD1 (6 bases). There are 16 residues in the CDR3. CDR1 is LGHNA, CDR2 YSLEER, per germline. V shed 3 bases and J shed 2 bases, with 14 bases lying between them. The CDR3 region is CASSQRRQGPYNEQFF. The CDR3, as DNA: TGCGCCAGCAGCCAGAGACGGCAGGGGCCCTACAATGAGCAGTTCTTC.

The gene calls are TRBV5-6 and TRBJ2-1; 11 bases are a match to TRBD2. CDR1 is SGHDT and CDR2 is YYEEEE in the germline V gene. The J segment lost 6 bases and the V segment lost 2 bases, leaving 7 bases of the junction unmatched. This CDR3 comprises 16 residues. The CDR3 DNA reads TGTGCCAGCAGCTTCTTAGCGGGAGGGCCCATCAATGAGCAGTTCTTC. Residues: CASSFLAGGPINEQFF. Using reference TRBV5-6 and TRBJ2-1 for the parts outside the CDR3, the full variable domain is DAGVTQSPTHLIKTRGQQVTLRCSPKSGHDTVSWYQQALGQGPQFIFQYYEEEERQRGNFPDRFSGHQFPNYSSELNVNALLLGDSALYLCASSFLAGGPINEQFFGPGTRLTVL.

The chain's CDR3 is CASSLGQGVYEQYF. The DNA for the CDR3 is TGTGCCAGCAGCTTAGGACAGGGAGTTTACGAGCAGTACTTC. The V call is TRBV7-9, the J call TRBJ2-7, with 7 nucleotides matching TRBD1. The V gene's germline CDR1 is SEHNR and CDR2 FQNEAQ (reference sequence). The CDR3 sequence is 14 residues long. V lost 1 base to trimming and J lost 4 bases; unmatched junction nucleotides: 4.

V and J are TRBV7-2 and TRBJ2-7; TRBD2 matches at 12 bases. The length of the CDR3 is 17 residues. Germline CDR1 is SGHTA and CDR2 is FQGNSA. V was clipped by 1 base and J by 1 base; unmatched bases: 5. The CDR3 loop reads CASSLDRLAGGSYEQYF. The CDR3, as DNA: TGTGCCAGCAGCTTAGACCGGCTAGCGGGGGGGTCCTACGAGCAGTACTTC.

The V call is TRBV6-1, the J call TRBJ2-5, with D possibly being TRBD2 (6 bases). This CDR3 contains 15 residues. V shed 6 bases and J shed 1 base, with 15 bases lying between them. Germline V lookup: CDR1 MNHNS, CDR2 SASEGT. The CDR3 protein is CASSKGAGTQETQYF. CDR3 bases: TGTGCCAGCAGCAAGGGAGCGGGCACCCAAGAGACCCAGTACTTC.

In this sample, this clone turned up once. The rearrangement uses TRBV19 and TRBJ1-1; possibly TRBD1 for D (5 bases). Trimming stripped 4 bases from V and 5 bases from J, with 11 bases between. This CDR3 comprises 13 residues. CDR1 LNHDA and CDR2 SQIVND come from the germline V gene (reference sequence). CDR3 coding DNA: TGTGCCAGTAGTAGCCAGGGTTGGACTGAAGCTTTCTTT. Its translation is CASSSQGWTEAFF.